This TCR beta chain stems from a study of blood T cells in healthy people across ages. Primed by a sample-barcoded 5' primer and a J-beta primer mix, a second PCR proceeded for 7 to 11 cycles. Individual samples furnished no less than 2.5 million CDR3-containing paired-end reads apiece. Using its own MiXCR run on the 5' RACE reads, TCRdb lists one record per CDR3 protein. Among under 1,000,000 distinct CDR3 sequences, about 34% were seen once, and the ten largest hold approximately 13%. This CDR3 has 12 amino acids. Per germline, CDR1 LGHDT and CDR2 YNNKEL (reference sequence). This clonotype was seen just once. One junction end disagrees with the germline gene, perhaps due to a read error.

Sequenced material: blood. The clonotype originates from a man aged 18 to 29 in good health. The chain carries TRBV3-1 and TRBJ2-3; D is uncertain. CDR3 DNA sequence: TGTACCAGCAGCCAAGACCTGAACTGGCAGTATTTT. As protein: CTSSQDLNWQYF.